One T cell receptor beta chain is described in this entry. Its antigen remains unidentified. No much larger clone is present one base from it, and per-base qualities are unavailable. This record comes from a study of T cell repertoires in cytomegalovirus infection (dated by TCRdb to about 2019). For the wider study: Donor HLA type was relevant to the analysis, because carriage of CMV infection together with the matching HLA type was indicated by public TCR beta signatures. Overall study results and their limits: In both this cohort and an independent roughly 350-donor cohort, the cumulative frequency of public TCR beta family members distinguished carriers of CMV infection plus the relevant HLA type. In the ex vivo response, HLA-C-restricted CMV-specific TCR beta clonotypes were dominant, and in two of eight donors the single most frequent clonotype came from this HLA-C-restricted group.

TCRdb shows the sequencer as Illumina HiSeq 1500. TCRdb handled the public reads itself, with Q25 trimming in fastp and clone calling in MiXCR, and kept productive beta chains. Merged by CDR3 protein, the rows form single entries marked with the most common genes and DNA. Across this sample there are some 110,000 distinct CDR3 sequences, with around a tenth seen only once. The ten largest clones capture 31% of the sample. From a lookup of the germline V gene (reference sequence), CDR1 and CDR2 are DFQATT and SNEGSKA. The V and J ends are trimmed by 3 bases and 3 bases, leaving 13 bases between them. The CDR3 contains 14 residues, cysteine and phenylalanine counted. The DNA shown is the 42-base CDR3, in frame from base 1.

Sequenced material: PBMCs, sequenced either directly or after in vitro stimulation (not recorded which). The sequence derives from a human donor in good health (CMV status not recorded). Some clones in this sample may be carry-over from other donors' samples. The sequence joins TRBV20-1 to TRBJ2-3; the best D guess is TRBD2, with 6 bases matching. The bases read TGCAGTGCTAGGGGACTCGGTATAACAGATACGCAGTATTTT. Its protein reads: CSARGLGITDTQYF.